Listed here is a single T cell receptor (beta chain). As to time point: sample taken at primary tumor resection. In each case, whole RNA from tumor, nontumor lung or frozen PBMC was sequenced unsorted. The donor group consisted of some 70 patients who had untreated, early-stage non-small cell lung cancer. Germline CDR1 reads SGHAT; CDR2 reads FQNNGV. Trimming shortened V by 0 bases and J by 6 bases, and 14 bases separated the two germline ends. This CDR3 region has 15 residues. The data belong to a study of spatial heterogeneity in lung cancer. All TCR cDNA molecules were individually tagged with a unique molecular identifier. Using its own MiXCR run on the 5' RACE reads, TCRdb lists one record per CDR3 protein. Counted here are roughly 14,000 distinct CDR3 sequences, over 9% occurring once; the ten biggest clones make up under 35%.

Sequenced material: PBMCs, taken at surgery. This chain links TRBV11-2 with TRBJ1-2; the D gene is possibly TRBD1 (5 bases). The origin of this receptor is a male donor with early-stage non-small cell lung cancer. CDR3 sequence reads: CASSLDGAQEDGYTF. The CDR3 DNA reads as TGTGCCAGCAGCTTAGATGGGGCCCAAGAGGATGGCTACACCTTC. The variable domain in full, with the rest retrieved from reference TRBV11-2 and TRBJ1-2, is EAGVAQSPRYKIIEKRQSVAFWCNPISGHATLYWYQQILGQGPKLLIQFQNNGVVDDSQLPKDRFSAERLKGVDSTLKIQPAKLEDSAVYLCASSLDGAQEDGYTFGSGTRLTVV.